This TCR beta chain derives from a study of cytomegalovirus exposure and HLA in healthy donors. General observations from the study: The productive fraction for most TCR beta V segments was about 87% or about 30% in an earlier analysis. Rare TCR sequences dominated, though some public TCRs recurred in many donors. The study listed 164 cytomegalovirus-associated TCR beta chains. CMV antigen specificity was confirmed in vitro for a few CMV-associated chains.

V lost 3 bases and J lost 0; bases outside the gene matches: 12. Germline V gives CDR1 SGHKS, CDR2 YYEKEE (reference sequence). The CDR3 covers 20 residues. In the case of this clone: The antigen remains undetermined.

Primers for the PCR totalled 60 Vbeta and 13 Jbeta. The assay was immunoSEQ multiplex PCR, and TCRdb's table has in-frame clones only and misses some. This table holds about 160,000 clones, roughly four fifths found once. The genes are TRBV5-5 and TRBJ2-1; 13 positions agree with TRBD2. This receptor was identified in a woman between 35 and 50 years old in good health and CMV-seronegative. Input material: PBMCs. The CDR3 sequence is CASSYSPGLAGMSSYNEQFF. DNA of the CDR3: TGTGCCAGCAGCTACTCTCCGGGACTAGCGGGGATGAGCTCCTACAATGAGCAGTTCTTC.